Sequencing of this TCR beta chain was carried out in a study of low-dose radiotherapy and immunotherapy resistance in tumors. For the study at large: The schedule for Cohort 2 used 1 Gy per fraction every two weeks, which added up to 13 Gy over 26 weeks. Each two-week cycle included intravenous cyclophosphamide 200 mg/m2, given one day before radiation and immunotherapy.

TCR amplification used approximately 19 PCR cycles, a constant-region primer and a V-primer adapter. Each CDR3 protein is one row after TCRdb ran MiXCR on the reads. This table holds 40,000 to 65,000 distinct CDR3 sequences, around 34% found once. Noted time point: after trial treatment. Treatment noted: LDRT plus nivolumab, ipilimumab, low-dose cyclophosphamide and aspirin (RACIN trial). The germline gives CDR1 MNHEY, CDR2 SMNVEV (reference sequence). The CDR3 has 14 amino acids. V gave up 5 bases and J gave up 9 bases, with 17 bases separating them. The sample holds many counts of this clonotype. The sequence came from a male donor with rectosigmoid adenocarcinoma. The rearrangement uses TRBV27 and TRBJ2-1, with D maybe TRBD1 (7 bases). Sequenced here: PBMCs, sampled after low-dose radiotherapy plus immunotherapy. In nucleotides, the CDR3 is TGTGCCAGCAGTACAACGGACAGGCGGGGTGAGCAGTTCTTC. It specifies CASSTTDRRGEQFF.